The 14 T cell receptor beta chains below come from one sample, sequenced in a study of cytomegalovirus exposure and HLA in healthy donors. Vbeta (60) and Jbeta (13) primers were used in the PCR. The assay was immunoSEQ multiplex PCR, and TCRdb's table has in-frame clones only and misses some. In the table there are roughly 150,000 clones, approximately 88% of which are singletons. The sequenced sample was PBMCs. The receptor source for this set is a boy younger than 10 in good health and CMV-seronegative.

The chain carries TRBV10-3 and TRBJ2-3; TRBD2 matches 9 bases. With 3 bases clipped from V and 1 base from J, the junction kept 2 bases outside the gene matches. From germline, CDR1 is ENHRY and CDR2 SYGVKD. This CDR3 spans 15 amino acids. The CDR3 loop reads CAISELAGGTDTQYF. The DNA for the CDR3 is TGTGCCATCAGTGAATTAGCGGGGGGCACAGATACGCAGTATTTT.

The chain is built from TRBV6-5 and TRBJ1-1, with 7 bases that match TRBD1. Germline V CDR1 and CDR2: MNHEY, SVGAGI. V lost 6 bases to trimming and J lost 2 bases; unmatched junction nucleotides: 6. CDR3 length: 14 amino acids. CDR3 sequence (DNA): TGTGCCAGCAGCCCCGGGGACAGTAACACTGAAGCTTTCTTT. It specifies CASSPGDSNTEAFF.

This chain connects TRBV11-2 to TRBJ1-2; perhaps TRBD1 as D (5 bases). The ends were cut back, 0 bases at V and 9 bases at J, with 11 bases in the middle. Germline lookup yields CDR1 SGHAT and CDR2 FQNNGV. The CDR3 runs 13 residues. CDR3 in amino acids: CASSLDRQGRYTF. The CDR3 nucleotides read TGTGCCAGCAGCTTAGATCGGCAGGGTCGCTACACCTTC. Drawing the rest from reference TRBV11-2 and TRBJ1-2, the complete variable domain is EAGVAQSPRYKIIEKRQSVAFWCNPISGHATLYWYQQILGQGPKLLIQFQNNGVVDDSQLPKDRFSAERLKGVDSTLKIQPAKLEDSAVYLCASSLDRQGRYTFGSGTRLTVV.

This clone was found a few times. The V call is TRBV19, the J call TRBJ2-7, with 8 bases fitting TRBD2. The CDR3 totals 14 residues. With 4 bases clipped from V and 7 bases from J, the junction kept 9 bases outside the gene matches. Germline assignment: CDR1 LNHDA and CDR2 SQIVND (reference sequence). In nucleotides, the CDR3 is TGTGCCAGTAGTAAAGGGACTAGTCCATGGGAGCAGTACGTC. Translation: CASSKGTSPWEQYV.

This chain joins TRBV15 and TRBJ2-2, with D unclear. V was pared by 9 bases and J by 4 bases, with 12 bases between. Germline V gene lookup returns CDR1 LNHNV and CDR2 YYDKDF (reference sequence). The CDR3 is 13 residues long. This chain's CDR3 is CATATLTTGELFF. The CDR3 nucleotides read TGTGCCACAGCGACCCTTACCACCGGGGAGCTGTTTTTT.

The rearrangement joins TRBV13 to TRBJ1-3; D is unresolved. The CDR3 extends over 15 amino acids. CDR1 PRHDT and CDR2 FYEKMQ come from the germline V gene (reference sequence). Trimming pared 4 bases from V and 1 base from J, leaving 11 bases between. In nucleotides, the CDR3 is TGTGCCAGCAGCTCTGAGGGCGTATCTGGAAACACCATATATTTT. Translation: CASSSEGVSGNTIYF.

CDR3 nucleotides: TGTGCCAGCAGTGACTTCACCGGGGAGCTGTTTTTT. It translates to CASSDFTGELFF. This chain uses TRBV6-1 with TRBJ2-2; D not certain. The CDR3 contains 12 residues. CDR1 is MNHNS, CDR2 SASEGT, per germline. Trimming removed 3 bases at V and 4 bases at J, with 3 bases between.

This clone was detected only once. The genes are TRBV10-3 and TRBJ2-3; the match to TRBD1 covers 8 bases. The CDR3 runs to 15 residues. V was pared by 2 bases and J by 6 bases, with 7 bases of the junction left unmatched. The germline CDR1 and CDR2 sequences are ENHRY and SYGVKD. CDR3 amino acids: CAISEGAGGRDTQYF. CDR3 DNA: TGTGCCATCAGTGAGGGGGCAGGGGGCAGGGATACGCAGTATTTT.

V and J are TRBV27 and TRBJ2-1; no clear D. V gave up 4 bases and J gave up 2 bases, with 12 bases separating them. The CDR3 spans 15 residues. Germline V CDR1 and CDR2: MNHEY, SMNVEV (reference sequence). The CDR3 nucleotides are TGTGCCAGCAGTTCCCGACTGGTCACCTACAATGAGCAGTTCTTC. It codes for CASSSRLVTYNEQFF.

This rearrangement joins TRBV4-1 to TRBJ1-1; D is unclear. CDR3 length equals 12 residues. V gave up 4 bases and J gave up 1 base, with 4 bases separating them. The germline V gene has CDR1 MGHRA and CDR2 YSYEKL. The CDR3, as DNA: TGCGCCAGCAGCCCTCCGAACACTGAAGCTTTCTTT. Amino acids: CASSPPNTEAFF.

The CDR3 DNA reads as TGTGCCAGCAGTTACTCCCAGGGAGGCACTGAAGCTTTCTTT. This sequence encodes CASSYSQGGTEAFF. The chain couples TRBV6-6 to TRBJ1-1; the D gene is possibly TRBD1 (5 bases). V was cut by 0 bases and J by 4 bases, with 9 bases left in between. CDR3 length equals 14 residues. The germline V gene encodes CDR1 MNHNY and CDR2 SVGAGI (reference sequence).

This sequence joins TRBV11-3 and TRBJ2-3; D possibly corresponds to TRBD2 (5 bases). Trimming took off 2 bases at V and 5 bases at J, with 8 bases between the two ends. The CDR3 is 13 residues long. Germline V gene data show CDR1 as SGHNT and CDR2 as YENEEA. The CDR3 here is CASSLRSGDTQYF. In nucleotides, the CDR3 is TGTGCCAGCAGCTTACGCAGCGGAGATACGCAGTATTTT. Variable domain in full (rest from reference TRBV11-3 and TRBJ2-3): EAGVVQSPRYKIIEKKQPVAFWCNPISGHNTLYWYLQNLGQGPELLIRYENEEAVDDSQLPKDRFSAERLKGVDSTLKIQPAELGDSAVYLCASSLRSGDTQYFGPGTRLTVL.

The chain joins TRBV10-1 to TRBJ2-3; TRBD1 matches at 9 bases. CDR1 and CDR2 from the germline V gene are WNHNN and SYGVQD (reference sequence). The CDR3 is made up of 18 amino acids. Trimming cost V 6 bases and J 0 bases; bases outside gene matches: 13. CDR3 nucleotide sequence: TGCGCCAGCAGCGTGGACAGGGGATCTGACTCTAGCACAGATACGCAGTATTTT. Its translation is CASSVDRGSDSSTDTQYF.

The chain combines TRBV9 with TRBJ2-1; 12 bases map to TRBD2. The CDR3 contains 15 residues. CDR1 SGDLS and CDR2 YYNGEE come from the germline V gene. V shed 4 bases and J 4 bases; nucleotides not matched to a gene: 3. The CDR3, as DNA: TGTGCCAGCAGCATACTAGCGGGAGGTTACAATGAGCAGTTCTTC. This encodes CASSILAGGYNEQFF. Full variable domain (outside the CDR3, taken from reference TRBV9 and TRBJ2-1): DSGVTQTPKHLITATGQRVTLRCSPRSGDLSVYWYQQSLDQGLQFLIQYYNGEERAKGNILERFSAQQFPDLHSELNLSSLELGDSALYFCASSILAGGYNEQFFGPGTRLTVL.